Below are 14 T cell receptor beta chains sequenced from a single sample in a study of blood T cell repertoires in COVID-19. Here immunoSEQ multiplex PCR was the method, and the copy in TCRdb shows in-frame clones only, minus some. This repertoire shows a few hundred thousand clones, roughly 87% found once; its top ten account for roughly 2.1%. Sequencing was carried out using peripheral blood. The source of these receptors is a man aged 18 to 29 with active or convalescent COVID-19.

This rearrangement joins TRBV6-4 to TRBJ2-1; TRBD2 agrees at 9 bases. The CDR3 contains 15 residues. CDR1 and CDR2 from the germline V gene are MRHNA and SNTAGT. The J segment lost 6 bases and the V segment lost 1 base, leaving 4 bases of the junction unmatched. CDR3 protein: CASSDFSGSVNEQFF. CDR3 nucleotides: TGTGCCAGCAGTGACTTTAGCGGGAGTGTCAATGAGCAGTTCTTC.

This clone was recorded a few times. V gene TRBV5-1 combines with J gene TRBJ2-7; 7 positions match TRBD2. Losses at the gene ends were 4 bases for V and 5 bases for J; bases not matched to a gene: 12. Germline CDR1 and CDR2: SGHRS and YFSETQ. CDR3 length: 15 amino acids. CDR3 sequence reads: CASSPWGGSGDEQYF. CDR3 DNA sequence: TGCGCCAGCAGCCCCTGGGGGGGATCCGGGGACGAGCAGTACTTC.

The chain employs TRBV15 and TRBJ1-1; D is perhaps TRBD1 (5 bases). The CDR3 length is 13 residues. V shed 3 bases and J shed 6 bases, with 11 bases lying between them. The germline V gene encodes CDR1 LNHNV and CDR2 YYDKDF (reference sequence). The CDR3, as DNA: TGTGCCACCAGCAGGGGGGGTGAGGCTGAAGCTTTCTTT. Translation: CATSRGGEAEAFF.

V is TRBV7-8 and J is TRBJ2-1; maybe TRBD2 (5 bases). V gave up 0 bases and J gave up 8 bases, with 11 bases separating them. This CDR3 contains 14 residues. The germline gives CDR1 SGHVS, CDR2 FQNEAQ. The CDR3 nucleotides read TGTGCCAGCAGCTTAGCGAGGGCATCCCATGAGCAGTTCTTC. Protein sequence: CASSLARASHEQFF.

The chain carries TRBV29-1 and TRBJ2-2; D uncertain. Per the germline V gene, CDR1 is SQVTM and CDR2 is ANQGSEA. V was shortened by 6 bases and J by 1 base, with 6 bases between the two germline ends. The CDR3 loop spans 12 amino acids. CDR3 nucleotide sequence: TGCAGCGTACAGAAGAACACCGGGGAGCTGTTTTTT. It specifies CSVQKNTGELFF.

CDR3 amino acids: CASSFGTGVNTQYF. DNA for the CDR3: TGTGCCAGCAGCTTTGGAACAGGGGTAAATACGCAGTATTTT. The chain recombines TRBV7-2 with TRBJ2-3, with TRBD1 matching over 7 bases. V lost 3 bases and J lost 7; bases outside the gene matches: 7. The CDR3 consists of 14 residues. Per germline, CDR1 SGHTA and CDR2 FQGNSA. The variable domain in full, with the rest retrieved from reference TRBV7-2 and TRBJ2-3, is GAGVSQSPSNKVTEKGKDVELRCDPISGHTALYWYRQSLGQGLEFLIYFQGNSAPDKSGLPSDRFSAERTGGSVSTLTIQRTQQEDSAVYLCASSFGTGVNTQYFGPGTRLTVL.

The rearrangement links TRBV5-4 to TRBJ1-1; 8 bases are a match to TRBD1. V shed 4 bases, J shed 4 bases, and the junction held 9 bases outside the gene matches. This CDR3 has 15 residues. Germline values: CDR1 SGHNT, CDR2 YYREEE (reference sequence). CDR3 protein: CASSRPGQGLTEAFF. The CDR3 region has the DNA TGTGCCAGCAGCCGTCCTGGACAGGGTCTCACTGAAGCTTTCTTT.

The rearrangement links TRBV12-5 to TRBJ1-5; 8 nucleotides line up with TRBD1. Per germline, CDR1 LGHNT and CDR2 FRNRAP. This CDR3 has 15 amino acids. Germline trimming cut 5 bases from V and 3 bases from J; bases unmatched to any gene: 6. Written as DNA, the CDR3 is TGTGCTAGTGGTGTGACAGGGGCCTACAATCAGCCCCAGCATTTT. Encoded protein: CASGVTGAYNQPQHF.

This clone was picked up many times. In nucleotides, the CDR3 is TGTGCCAGCAGTGTTAGCGGGGGCACAGATACGCAGTATTTT. Amino acid sequence: CASSVSGGTDTQYF. The chain links TRBV6-4 to TRBJ2-3; 8 nucleotides line up with TRBD2. J gave up 1 base and V 4 bases, and 1 base lay outside the gene matches. Germline V gene data show CDR1 as MRHNA and CDR2 as SNTAGT. The CDR3 sequence is 14 residues long.

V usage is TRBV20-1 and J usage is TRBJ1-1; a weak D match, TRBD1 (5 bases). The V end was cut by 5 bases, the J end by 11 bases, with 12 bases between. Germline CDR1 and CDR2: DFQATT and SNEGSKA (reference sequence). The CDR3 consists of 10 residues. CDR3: CSAGTGGAFF. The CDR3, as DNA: TGCAGTGCTGGGACCGGAGGGGCTTTCTTT.

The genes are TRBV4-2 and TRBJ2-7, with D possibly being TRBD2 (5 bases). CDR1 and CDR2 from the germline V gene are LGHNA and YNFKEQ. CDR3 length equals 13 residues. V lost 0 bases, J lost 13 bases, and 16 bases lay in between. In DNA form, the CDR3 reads TGTGCCAGCAGCCAAGATTTTACGGGGAGACAATACTTC. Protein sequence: CASSQDFTGRQYF.

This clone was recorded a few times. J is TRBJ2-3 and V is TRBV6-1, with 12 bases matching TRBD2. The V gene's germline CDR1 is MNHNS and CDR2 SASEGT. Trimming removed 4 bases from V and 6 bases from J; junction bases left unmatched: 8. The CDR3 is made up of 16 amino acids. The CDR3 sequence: CASSAGASGRADTQYF. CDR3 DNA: TGTGCCAGCAGTGCTGGGGCTAGCGGGAGGGCCGATACGCAGTATTTT.

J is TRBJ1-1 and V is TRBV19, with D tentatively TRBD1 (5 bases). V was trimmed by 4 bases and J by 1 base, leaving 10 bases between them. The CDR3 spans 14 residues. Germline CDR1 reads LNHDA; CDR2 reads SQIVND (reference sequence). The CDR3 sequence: CASSSRASNTEAFF. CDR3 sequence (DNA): TGTGCCAGTAGTAGCAGGGCTTCGAACACTGAAGCTTTCTTT.

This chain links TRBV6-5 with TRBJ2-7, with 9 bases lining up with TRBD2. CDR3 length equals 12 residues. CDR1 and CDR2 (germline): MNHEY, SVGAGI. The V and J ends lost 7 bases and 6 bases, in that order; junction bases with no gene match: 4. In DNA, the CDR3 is TGTGCCAGCATAGCGGGAGCGGGCGAGCAGTACTTC. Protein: CASIAGAGEQYF.